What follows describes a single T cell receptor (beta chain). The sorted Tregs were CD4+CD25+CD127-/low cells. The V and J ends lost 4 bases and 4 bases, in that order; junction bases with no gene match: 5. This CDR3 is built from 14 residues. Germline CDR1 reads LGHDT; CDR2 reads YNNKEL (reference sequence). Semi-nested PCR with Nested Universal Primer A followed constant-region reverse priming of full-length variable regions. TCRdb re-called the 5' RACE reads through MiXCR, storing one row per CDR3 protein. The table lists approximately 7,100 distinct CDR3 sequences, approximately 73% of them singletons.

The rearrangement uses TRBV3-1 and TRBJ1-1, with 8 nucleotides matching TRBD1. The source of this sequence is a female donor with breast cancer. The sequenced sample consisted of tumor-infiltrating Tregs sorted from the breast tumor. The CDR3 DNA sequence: TGTGCCAGCAGCCTTAACACAGGGGGCACTGAAGCTTTCTTT. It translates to CASSLNTGGTEAFF. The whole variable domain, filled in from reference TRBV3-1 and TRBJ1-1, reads DTAVSQTPKYLVTQMGNDKSIKCEQNLGHDTMYWYKQDSKKFLKIMFSYNNKELIINETVPNRFSPKSPDKAHLNLHINSLELGDSAVYFCASSLNTGGTEAFFGQGTRLTVV.